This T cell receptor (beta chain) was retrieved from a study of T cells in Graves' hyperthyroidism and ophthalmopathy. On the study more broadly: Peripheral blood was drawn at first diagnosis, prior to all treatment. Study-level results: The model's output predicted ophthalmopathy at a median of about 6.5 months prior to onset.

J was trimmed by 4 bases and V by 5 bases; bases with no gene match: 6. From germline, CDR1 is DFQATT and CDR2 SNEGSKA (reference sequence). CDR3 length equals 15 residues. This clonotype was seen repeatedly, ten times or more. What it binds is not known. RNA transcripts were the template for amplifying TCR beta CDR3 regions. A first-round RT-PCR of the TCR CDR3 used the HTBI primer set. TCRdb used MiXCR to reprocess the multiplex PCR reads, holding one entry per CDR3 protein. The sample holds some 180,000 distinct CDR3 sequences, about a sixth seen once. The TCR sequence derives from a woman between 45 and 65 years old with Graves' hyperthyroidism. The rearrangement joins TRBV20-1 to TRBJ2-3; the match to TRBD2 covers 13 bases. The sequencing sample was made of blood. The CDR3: CSAAGTSGTSDTQYF. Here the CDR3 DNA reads TGCAGTGCTGCCGGGACTAGCGGGACCTCAGATACGCAGTATTTT.